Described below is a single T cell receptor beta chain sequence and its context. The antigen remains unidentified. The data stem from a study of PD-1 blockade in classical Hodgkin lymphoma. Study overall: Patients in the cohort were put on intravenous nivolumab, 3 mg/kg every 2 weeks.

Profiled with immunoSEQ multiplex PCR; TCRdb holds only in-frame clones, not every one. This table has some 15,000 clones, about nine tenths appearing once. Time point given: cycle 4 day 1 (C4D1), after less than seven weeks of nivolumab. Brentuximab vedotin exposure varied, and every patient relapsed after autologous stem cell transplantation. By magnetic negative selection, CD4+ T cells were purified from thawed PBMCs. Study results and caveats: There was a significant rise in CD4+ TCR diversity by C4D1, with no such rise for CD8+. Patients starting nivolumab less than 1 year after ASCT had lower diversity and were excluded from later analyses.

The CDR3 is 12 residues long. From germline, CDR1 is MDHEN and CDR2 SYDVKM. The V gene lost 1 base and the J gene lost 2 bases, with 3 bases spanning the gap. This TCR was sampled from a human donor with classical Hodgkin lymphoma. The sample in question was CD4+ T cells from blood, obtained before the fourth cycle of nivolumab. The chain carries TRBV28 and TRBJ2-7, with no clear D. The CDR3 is CASSLFPYEQYF. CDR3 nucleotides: TGTGCCAGCAGTTTATTTCCCTACGAGCAGTACTTC.